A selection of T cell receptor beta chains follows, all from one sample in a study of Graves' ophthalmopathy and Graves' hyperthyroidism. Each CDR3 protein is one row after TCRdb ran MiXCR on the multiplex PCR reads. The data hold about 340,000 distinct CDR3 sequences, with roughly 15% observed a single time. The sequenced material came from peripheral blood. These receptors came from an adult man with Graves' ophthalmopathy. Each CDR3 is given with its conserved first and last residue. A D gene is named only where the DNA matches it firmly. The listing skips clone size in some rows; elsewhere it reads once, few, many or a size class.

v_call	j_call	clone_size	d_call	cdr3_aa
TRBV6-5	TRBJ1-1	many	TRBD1	CASTAEQGGWTEAFF
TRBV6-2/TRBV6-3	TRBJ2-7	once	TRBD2	CASSYLGGSTYEQYF
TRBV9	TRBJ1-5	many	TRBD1	CASGRDRSNQPQHF
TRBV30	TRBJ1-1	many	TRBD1	CAWSAGTGRAFF
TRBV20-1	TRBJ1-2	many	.	CSARDRVNYGYTF
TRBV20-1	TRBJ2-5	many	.	CSAMSLGYQETQYF
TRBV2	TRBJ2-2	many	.	CASSRESSNTGELFF
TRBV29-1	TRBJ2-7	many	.	CSVEDPYEQYF
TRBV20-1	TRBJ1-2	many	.	CSVPAGDYGYTF
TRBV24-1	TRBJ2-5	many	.	CATSDFGESRPETQYF
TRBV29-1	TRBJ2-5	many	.	CSVIRTGPETQYF
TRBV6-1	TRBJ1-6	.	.	CATSSTGKGNSPLHF
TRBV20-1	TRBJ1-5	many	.	CSARAARGFSNQPQHF
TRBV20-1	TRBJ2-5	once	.	CSARYLGDETQYF
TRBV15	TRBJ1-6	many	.	CATSREHGNSPLHF
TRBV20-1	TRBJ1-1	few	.	CSARVTNTEAFF
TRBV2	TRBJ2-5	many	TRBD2	CASSSGSSSLETQYF
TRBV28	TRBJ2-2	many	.	CASSLEGHLNTGELFF
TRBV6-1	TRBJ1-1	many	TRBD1	CASSPSRTGEAFF
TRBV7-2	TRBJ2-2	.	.	CASSSVGEATGELFF
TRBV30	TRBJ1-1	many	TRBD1	CAWRGQSNSEAFF
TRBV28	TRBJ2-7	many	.	CASRGGWGLEYF
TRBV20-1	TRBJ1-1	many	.	CSATIGTMNTEAFF
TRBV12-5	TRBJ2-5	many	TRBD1	CASGSGTGGRETQYF
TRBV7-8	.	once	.	CASSLGVHRAGEQFF
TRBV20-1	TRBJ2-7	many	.	CSARDQSSARNEQYF
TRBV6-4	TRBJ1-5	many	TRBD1	CASSDYRDRVFNQPQHF
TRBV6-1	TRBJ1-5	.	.	CASSDWGARQPQHF
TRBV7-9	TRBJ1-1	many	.	CASSALTGEAFF
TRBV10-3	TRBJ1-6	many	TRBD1	CAISRGTVVRGSPLHF
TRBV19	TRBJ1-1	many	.	CASSMSRGTEAFF
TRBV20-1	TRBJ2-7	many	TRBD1	CSWDRGRRQYF
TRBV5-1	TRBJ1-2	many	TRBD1	CASSADRGNGGYTF
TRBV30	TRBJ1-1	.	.	CAWNVWGKNTEAFF
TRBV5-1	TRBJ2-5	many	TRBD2	CASSLAGRLVGETQYF
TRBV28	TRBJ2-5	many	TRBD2	CASSLGLLTSGTTMRQETQYF
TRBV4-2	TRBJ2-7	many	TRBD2	CASSTRLAGVEQYF
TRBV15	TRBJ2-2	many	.	CATSTPHRARGTGELFF
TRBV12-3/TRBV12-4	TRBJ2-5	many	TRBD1	CASSLETGEETQYF
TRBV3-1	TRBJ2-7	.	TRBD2	CASSSNPRTSGSYEQYF
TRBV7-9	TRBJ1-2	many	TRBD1	CASSFGQAEYGYTF
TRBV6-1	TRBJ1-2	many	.	CASIGTARSNYGYTF
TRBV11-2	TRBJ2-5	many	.	CASSLDPGGGGREKTQYF
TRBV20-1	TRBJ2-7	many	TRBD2	CSAPKLTSGSGYEQYF
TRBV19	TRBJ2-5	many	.	CASSPRSGGGTQYF
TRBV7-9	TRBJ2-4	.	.	CASSPDSAKNIQYF
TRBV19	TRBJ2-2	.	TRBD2	CASSVGGRNTGELFF
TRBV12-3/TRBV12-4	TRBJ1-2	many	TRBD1	CASSQGQATYGYTF